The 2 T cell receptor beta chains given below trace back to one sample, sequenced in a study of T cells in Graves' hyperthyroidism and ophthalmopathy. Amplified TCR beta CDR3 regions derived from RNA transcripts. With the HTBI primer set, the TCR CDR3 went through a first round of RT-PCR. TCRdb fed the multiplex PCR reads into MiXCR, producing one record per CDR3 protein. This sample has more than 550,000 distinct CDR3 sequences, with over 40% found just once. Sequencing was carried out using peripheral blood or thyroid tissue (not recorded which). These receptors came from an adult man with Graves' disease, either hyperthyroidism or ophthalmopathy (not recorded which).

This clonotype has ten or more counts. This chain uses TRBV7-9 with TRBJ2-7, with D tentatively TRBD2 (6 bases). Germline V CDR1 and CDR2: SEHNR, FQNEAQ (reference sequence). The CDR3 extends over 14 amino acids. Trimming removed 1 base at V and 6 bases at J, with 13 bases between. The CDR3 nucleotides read TGTGCCAGCAGCTTAGGACCGGGAGCGGGCGAGCAGTACTTC. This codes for CASSLGPGAGEQYF. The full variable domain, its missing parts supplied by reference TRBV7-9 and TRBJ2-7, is DTGVSQNPRHKITKRGQNVTFRCDPISEHNRLYWYRQTLGQGPEFLTYFQNEAQLEKSRLLSDRFSAERPKGSFSTLEIQRTEQGDSAMYLCASSLGPGAGEQYFGPGTRLTVT.

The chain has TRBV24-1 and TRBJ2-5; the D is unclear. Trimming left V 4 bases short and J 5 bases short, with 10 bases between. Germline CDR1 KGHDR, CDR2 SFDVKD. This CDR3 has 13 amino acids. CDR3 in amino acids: CATSDPDGETQYF. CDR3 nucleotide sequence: TGTGCCACCAGTGACCCGGACGGTGAGACCCAGTACTTC.